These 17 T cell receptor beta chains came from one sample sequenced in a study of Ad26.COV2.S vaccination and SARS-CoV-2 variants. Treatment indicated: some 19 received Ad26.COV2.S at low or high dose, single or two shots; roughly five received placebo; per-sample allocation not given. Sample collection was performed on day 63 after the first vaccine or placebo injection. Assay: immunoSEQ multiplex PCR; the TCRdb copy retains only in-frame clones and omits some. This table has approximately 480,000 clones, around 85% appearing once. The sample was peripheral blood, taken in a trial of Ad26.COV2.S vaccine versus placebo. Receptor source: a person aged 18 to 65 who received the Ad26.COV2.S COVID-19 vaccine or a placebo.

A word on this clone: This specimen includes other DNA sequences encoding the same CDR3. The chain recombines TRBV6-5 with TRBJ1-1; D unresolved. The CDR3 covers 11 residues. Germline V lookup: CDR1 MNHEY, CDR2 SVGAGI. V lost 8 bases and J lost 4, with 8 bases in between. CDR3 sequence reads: CASEGGTEAFF. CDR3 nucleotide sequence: TGTGCCAGCGAGGGTGGCACTGAAGCTTTCTTT.

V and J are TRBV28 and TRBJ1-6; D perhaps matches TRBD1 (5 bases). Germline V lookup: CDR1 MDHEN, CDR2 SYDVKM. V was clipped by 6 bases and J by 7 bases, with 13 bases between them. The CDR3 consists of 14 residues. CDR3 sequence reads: CASRPTEVNSPLHF. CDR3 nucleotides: TGTGCCAGCAGGCCGACAGAAGTAAATTCACCCCTCCACTTT.

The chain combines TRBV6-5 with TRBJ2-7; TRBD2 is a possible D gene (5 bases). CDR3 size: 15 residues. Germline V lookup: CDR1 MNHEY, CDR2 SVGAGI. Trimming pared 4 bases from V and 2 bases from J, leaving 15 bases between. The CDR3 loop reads CASSLSSSPTYEQYF. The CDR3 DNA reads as TGTGCCAGCAGTTTAAGTTCTAGCCCAACCTACGAGCAGTACTTC.

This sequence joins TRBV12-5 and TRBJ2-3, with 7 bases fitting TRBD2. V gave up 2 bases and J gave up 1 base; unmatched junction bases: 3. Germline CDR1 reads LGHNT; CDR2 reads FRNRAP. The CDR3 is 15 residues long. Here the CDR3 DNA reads TGTGCTAGTGGTTTGAGTGGACTAGGCACAGATACGCAGTATTTT. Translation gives CASGLSGLGTDTQYF.

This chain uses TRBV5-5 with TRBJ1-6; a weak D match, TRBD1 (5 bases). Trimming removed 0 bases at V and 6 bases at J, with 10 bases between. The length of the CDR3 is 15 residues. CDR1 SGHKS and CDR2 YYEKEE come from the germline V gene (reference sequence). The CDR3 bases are TGTGCCAGCAGCTTGGTTGGGACCCTTAATTCACCCCTCCACTTT. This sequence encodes CASSLVGTLNSPLHF.

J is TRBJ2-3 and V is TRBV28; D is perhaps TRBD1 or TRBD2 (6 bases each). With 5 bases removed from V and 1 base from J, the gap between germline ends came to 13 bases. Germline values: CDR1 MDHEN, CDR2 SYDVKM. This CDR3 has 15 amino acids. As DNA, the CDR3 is TGTGCCAGCAGTAGTAGGGGGACTGGCACAGATACGCAGTATTTT. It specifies CASSSRGTGTDTQYF.

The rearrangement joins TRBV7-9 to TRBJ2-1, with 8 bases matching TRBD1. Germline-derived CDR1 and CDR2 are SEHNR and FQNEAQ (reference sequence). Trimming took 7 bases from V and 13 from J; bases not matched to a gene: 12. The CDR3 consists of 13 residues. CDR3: CASKSNHGQGQFF. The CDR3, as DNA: TGTGCCAGCAAATCCAACCACGGACAGGGACAGTTCTTC.

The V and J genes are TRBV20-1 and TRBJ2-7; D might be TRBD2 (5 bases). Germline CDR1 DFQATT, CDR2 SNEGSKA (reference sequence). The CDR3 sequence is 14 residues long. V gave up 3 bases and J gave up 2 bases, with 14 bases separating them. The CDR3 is CSASVLAVTYEQYF. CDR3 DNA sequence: TGCAGTGCTAGTGTCCTAGCCGTAACCTACGAGCAGTACTTC.

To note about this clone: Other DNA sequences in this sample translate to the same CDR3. The CDR3 here is CSALDNTEAFF. The CDR3 region has the DNA TGCAGTGCCTTGGACAACACTGAAGCTTTCTTT. The rearrangement joins TRBV20-1 to TRBJ1-1; D is unclear. The ends were cut back, 6 bases at V and 2 bases at J, with 7 bases in the middle. The CDR3 loop spans 11 amino acids. Germline V gene data show CDR1 as DFQATT and CDR2 as SNEGSKA (reference sequence).

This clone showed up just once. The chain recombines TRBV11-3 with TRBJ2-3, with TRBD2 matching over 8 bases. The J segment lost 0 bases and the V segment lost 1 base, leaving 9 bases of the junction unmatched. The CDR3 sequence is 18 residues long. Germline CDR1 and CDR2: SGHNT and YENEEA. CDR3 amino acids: CASSLGLGASGSTDTQYF. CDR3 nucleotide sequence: TGTGCCAGCAGCTTAGGTCTGGGGGCTAGCGGGAGCACAGATACGCAGTATTTT.

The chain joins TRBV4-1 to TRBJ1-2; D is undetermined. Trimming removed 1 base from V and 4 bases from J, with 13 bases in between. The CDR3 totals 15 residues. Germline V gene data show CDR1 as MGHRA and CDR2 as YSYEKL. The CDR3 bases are TGCGCCAGCAGCCAAGTCGACGGCGCCGGCTATGGCTACACCTTC. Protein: CASSQVDGAGYGYTF.

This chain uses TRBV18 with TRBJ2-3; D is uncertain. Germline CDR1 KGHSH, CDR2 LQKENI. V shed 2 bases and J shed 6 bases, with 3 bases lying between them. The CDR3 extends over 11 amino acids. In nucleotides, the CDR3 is TGTGCCAGCTCACCAATTGATACGCAGTATTTT. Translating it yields CASSPIDTQYF.

CDR3 sequence reads: CASSPQGFASSSDTQYF. CDR3 DNA sequence: TGCGCCAGCAGCCCCCAGGGTTTCGCGTCGAGTTCAGATACGCAGTATTTT. The chain recombines TRBV5-1 with TRBJ2-3; weak D call: TRBD1 (5 bases). Germline lookup yields CDR1 SGHRS and CDR2 YFSETQ. The CDR3 has 17 amino acids. Deletions cut 4 bases from V and 4 bases from J, with 22 bases between.

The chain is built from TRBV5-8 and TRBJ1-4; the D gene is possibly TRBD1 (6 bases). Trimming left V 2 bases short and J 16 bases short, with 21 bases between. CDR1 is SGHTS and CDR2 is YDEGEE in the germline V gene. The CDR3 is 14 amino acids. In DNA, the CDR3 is TGTGCCAGCAGCTTCAGGCAGGGGCCAAGAGAACGGTTTTTT. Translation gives CASSFRQGPRERFF.

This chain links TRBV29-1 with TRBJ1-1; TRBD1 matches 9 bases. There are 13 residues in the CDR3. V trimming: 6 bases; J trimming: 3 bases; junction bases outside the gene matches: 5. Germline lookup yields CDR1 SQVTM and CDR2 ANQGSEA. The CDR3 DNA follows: TGCAGCGTCCAGACAGGGGGTGACACTGAAGCTTTCTTT. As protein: CSVQTGGDTEAFF.

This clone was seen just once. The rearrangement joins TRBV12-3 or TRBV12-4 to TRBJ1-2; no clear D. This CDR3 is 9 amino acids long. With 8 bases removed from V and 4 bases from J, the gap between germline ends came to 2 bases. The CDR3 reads CASGYGYTF. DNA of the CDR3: TGTGCCAGCGGCTATGGCTACACCTTC.

As DNA, the CDR3 is TGTGCCAGCACCAAGAGGGGACAGGGACCCGGGGAGCTGTTTTTT. Amino acid sequence: CASTKRGQGPGELFF. V gene TRBV28 combines with J gene TRBJ2-2, with TRBD1 matching 9 bases. The CDR3 loop spans 15 amino acids. Trimming at V came to 7 bases and at J to 6 bases, leaving 9 bases not matched to a gene. Germline lookup yields CDR1 MDHEN and CDR2 SYDVKM.